This section outlines one TCR beta chain sequence together with its context. The entry originates in a study of cytomegalovirus exposure and HLA in healthy donors. In the PCR, 60 Vbeta and 13 Jbeta primers were used. Using immunoSEQ multiplex PCR, the repertoire was profiled, and TCRdb retains in-frame clones only, with some absent. Of approximately 160,000 clones in the sample, more than 60% are singletons; the top ten hold under 9%. Sample: PBMCs. The clonotype was recovered from a woman aged 40 to 50 in good health and CMV-seropositive.

The CDR3 DNA reads TGTGCCTCCTCACAGGGAGCTTACTATGGCTACACCTTC. This translates into CASSQGAYYGYTF. This chain links TRBV30 with TRBJ1-2, with D perhaps matching TRBD1 (6 bases). Germline V gene data show CDR1 as GTSNPN and CDR2 as SVGIG (reference sequence). This CDR3 region has 13 residues. V was clipped by 7 bases and J by 3 bases, with 15 bases between them.